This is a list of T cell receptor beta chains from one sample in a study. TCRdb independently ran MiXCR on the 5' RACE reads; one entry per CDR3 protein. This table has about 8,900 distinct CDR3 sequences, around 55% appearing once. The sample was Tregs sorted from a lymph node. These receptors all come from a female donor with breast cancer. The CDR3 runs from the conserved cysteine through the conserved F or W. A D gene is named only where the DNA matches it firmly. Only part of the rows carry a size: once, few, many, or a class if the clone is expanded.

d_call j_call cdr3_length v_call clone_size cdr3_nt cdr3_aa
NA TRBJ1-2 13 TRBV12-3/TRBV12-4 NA TGTGCCAGCAGTTGGAGGCAGGGAGATGGCTACACCTTC CASSWRQGDGYTF
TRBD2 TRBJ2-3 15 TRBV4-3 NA TGCGCCAGCAGCCTTAGCGGGATCGACACAGATACGCAGTATTTT CASSLSGIDTDTQYF
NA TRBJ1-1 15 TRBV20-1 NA TGCAGTGCTAGAGTGGCAGGGGTAGGGAGCACTGAAGCTTTCTTT CSARVAGVGSTEAFF
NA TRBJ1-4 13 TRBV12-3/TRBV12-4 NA TGTGCCAGCAGTTTAGCGGGGACCGAAAAACTGTTTTTT CASSLAGTEKLFF
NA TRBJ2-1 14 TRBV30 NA TGTGCCGGGATACCGACTGGGGGGATTCATGAGCAGTCCTTC CAGIPTGGIHEQSF
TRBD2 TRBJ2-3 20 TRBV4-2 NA TGTGCCAGCAGCCAAGAATTGGGCGGGAGAGGAAGGATCTCCACAGATACGCAGTATTTT CASSQELGGRGRISTDTQYF
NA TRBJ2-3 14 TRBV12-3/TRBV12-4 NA TGTGCCAGCAGTTTCGACAGAAAGACAGATACGCAGTATTTT CASSFDRKTDTQYF
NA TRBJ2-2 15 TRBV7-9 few TGTGCCAGCCGCCCCGCGGCAGGGTCATCCGGGGAGCTGTTTTTT CASRPAAGSSGELFF
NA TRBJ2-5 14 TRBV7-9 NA TGTGCCAGCAGCTCGGGGCCCATAAGGGAGACCCAGTACTTC CASSSGPIRETQYF
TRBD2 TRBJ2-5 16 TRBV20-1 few TGCAGTGCTAAGCGGAGTGAACTAGCGGGACAAGAGACCCAGTACTTC CSAKRSELAGQETQYF
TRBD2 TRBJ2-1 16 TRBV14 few TGTGCCAGCAGCCAGGCCGGGACTAGAATCCTCAATGAGCAGTTCTTC CASSQAGTRILNEQFF
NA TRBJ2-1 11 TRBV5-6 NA TGTGCCAGCAGCGTCCGGGGGGAGCAGTTCTTC CASSVRGEQFF
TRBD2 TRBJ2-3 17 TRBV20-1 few TGCAGTGCTAGAGATCGGACCCGCGGGAGGTTCGCAGATACGCAGTATTTT CSARDRTRGRFADTQYF
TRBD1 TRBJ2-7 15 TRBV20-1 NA TGCAGTGCAATTCCCGGGACAGGGGGCTGGTACGAGCAGTACTTC CSAIPGTGGWYEQYF
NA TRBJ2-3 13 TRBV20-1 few TGCAGTGCAAGGACACCTAGCACAGATACGCAGTATTTT CSARTPSTDTQYF
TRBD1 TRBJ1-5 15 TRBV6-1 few TGTGCCAGCAGTCCAACAGGGGGCTTTTCTCAGCCCCAGCATTTT CASSPTGGFSQPQHF
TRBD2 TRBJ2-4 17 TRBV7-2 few TGTGCCAGCAGCTTAGTAGCGGGAGTGATTGGCAAAAACATTCAGTACTTC CASSLVAGVIGKNIQYF
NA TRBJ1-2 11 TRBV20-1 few TGCAGCTCCCCAGGGACATTTGGCTACACCTTC CSSPGTFGYTF
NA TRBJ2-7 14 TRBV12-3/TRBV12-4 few TGTGCCAGCAGTTTCCGGGTAGCATCCTACGAGCAGTACTTC CASSFRVASYEQYF
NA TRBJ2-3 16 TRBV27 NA TGTGCCAGCAGTGATAGCCCGGGACAATACACAGATACGCAGTATTTT CASSDSPGQYTDTQYF
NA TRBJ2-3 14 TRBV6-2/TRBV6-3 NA TGTGCCAGCAGTTGGCGGGCGACGTCGGATACGCAGTATTTT CASSWRATSDTQYF
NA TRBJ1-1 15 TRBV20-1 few TGCAGTGCTAGGGCTGGGGACGCCCTGGGCACTGAAGCTTTCTTT CSARAGDALGTEAFF
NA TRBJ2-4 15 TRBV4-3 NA TGCGCCAGCAGCCCCGATTTGATTAGTGGTAGCATTCAGTACTTC CASSPDLISGSIQYF
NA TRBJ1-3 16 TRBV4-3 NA TGCGCCAGCAGCCAAGATCTATGGTTCTCTGGAAACACCATATATTTT CASSQDLWFSGNTIYF
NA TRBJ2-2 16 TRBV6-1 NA TGTGCCGGCAGTAGCCAGAGGGGCATCGGTCCCGGGGAGCTGTTTTTT CAGSSQRGIGPGELFF
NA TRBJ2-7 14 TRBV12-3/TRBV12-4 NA TGTGCCAGCAGTTTAGAGTTGCGGGATTACGAGCAGTACTTC CASSLELRDYEQYF
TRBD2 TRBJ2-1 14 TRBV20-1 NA TGCAGTGTCCGGAGTCTGGCGGGAGTATACGAGCAGTTCTTC CSVRSLAGVYEQFF
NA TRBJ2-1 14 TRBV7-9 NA TGTGCCAGCAGCTTGGGCAGTCTGGACAATGAGCAGTTCTTC CASSLGSLDNEQFF
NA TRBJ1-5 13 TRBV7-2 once TGTGCCAGCAGCTTAGGACCATGGCAGCCCCAGCATTTT CASSLGPWQPQHF
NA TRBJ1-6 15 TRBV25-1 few TGTGCCAGCAGTGAATATACGGGCGGAAATTCACCCCTCCACTTT CASSEYTGGNSPLHF
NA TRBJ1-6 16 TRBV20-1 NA TGCAGTGCTAGAGGACTTCTACTGGTATCAAATTCACCCCTCCACTTT CSARGLLLVSNSPLHF